Detailed here is one TCR beta chain. The CDR3 has 15 amino acids. Per the germline V gene, CDR1 is MNHEY and CDR2 is SMNVEV (reference sequence). V was pared by 6 bases and J by 4 bases, with 18 bases between. This specimen belongs to a study of identifying expanded T cells in peripheral blood. Measured with immunoSEQ multiplex PCR; TCRdb has only the in-frame clones, and not every one. The repertoire holds approximately 86,000 clones, roughly 81% seen once, with 4.5% in the top ten. The sequenced sample consisted of blood. The chain has TRBV27 and TRBJ1-2; weak D call: TRBD1 (5 bases). The origin of this receptor is a person between 18 and 75 years old in good health. CDR3 protein: CASSDRRGWGYGYTF. The DNA of the CDR3 is TGTGCCAGCAGCGACCGGAGGGGCTGGGGCTATGGCTACACCTTC.